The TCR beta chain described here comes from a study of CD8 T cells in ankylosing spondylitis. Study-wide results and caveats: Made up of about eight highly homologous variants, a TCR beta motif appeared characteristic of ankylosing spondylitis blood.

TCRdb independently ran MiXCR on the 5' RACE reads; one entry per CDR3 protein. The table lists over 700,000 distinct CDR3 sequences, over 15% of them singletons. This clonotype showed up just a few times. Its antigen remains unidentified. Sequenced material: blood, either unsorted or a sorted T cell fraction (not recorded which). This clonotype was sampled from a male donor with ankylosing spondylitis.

CDR3 sequence: CAISVRDRAYEQYF. For the CDR3, the DNA is TGTGCCATCAGTGTCCGGGACAGGGCCTACGAGCAGTACTTC. This sequence joins TRBV10-3 and TRBJ2-7; 9 nucleotides align to TRBD1. The CDR3 extends over 14 amino acids. CDR1 ENHRY and CDR2 SYGVKD come from the germline V gene. The ends lost 4 bases at V and 2 bases at J; junction bases unmatched: 3.